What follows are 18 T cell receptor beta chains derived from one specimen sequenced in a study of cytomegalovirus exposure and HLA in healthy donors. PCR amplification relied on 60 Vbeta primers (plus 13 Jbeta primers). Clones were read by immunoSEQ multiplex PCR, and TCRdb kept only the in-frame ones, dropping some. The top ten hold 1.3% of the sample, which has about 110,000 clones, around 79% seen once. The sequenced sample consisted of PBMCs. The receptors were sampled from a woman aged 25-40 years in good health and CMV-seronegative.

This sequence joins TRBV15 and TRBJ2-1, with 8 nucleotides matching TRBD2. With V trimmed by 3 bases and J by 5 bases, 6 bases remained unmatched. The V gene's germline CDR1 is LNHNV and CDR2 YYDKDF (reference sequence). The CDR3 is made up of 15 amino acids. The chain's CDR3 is CATSRRREANNEQFF. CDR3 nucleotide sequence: TGTGCCACCAGCAGGCGGCGGGAGGCCAACAATGAGCAGTTCTTC. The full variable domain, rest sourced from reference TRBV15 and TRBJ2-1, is DAMVIQNPRYQVTQFGKPVTLSCSQTLNHNVMYWYQQKSSQAPKLLFHYYDKDFNNEADTPDNFQSRRPNTSFCFLDIRSPGLGDTAMYLCATSRRREANNEQFFGPGTRLTVL.

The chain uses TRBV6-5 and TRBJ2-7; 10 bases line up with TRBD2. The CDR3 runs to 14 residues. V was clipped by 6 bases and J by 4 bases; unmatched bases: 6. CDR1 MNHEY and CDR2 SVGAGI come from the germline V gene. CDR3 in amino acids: CASSQRGGWYEQYF. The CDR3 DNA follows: TGTGCCAGCAGCCAGCGGGGGGGCTGGTACGAGCAGTACTTC.

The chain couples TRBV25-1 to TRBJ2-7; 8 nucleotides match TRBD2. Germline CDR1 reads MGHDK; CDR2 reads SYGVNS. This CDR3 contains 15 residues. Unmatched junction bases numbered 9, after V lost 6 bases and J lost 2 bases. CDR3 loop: CASSQPGLEAYEQYF. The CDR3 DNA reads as TGTGCCAGCAGCCAGCCGGGACTAGAAGCCTACGAGCAGTACTTC.

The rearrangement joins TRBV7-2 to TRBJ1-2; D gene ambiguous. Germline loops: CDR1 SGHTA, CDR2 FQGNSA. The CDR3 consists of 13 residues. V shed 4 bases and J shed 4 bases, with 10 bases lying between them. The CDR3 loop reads CASSSRDGYGYTF. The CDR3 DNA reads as TGTGCCAGCAGCTCCCGGGATGGCTATGGCTACACCTTC.

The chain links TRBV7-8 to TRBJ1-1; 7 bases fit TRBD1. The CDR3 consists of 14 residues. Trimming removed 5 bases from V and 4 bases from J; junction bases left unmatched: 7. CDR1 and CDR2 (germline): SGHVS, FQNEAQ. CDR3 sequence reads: CASSPPQGGTEAFF. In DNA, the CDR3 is TGTGCCAGCAGCCCCCCCCAGGGGGGCACTGAAGCTTTCTTT.

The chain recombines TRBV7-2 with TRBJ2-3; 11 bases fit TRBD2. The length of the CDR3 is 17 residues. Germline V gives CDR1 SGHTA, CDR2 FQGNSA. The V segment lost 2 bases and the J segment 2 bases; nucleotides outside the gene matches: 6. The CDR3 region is CASSLMVSGGATDTQYF. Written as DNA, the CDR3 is TGTGCCAGCAGCTTAATGGTTAGCGGGGGGGCCACAGATACGCAGTATTTT.

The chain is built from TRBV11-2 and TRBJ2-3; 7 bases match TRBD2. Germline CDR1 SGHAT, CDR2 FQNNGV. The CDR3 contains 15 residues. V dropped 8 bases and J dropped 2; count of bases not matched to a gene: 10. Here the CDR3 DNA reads TGTGCCAGCGTGGGGCTAGCGGAGAACACAGATACGCAGTATTTT. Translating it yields CASVGLAENTDTQYF.

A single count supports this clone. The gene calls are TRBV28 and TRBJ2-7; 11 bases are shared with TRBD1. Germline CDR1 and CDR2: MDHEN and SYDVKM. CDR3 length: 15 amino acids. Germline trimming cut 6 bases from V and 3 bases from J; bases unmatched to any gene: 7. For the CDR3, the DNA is TGTGCCAGCAGGCACCGGGACAGGGGGATCTACGAGCAGTACTTC. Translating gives CASRHRDRGIYEQYF. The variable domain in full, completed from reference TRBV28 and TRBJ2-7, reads DVKVTQSSRYLVKRTGEKVFLECVQDMDHENMFWYRQDPGLGLRLIYFSYDVKMKEKGDIPEGYSVSREKKERFSLILESASTNQTSMYLCASRHRDRGIYEQYFGPGTRLTVT.

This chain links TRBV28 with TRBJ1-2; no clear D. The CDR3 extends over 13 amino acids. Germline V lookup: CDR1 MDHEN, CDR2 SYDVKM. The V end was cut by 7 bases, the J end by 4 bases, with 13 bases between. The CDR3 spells CASTSRGLYGYTF. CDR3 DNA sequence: TGTGCCAGCACCTCAAGAGGGCTCTATGGCTACACCTTC.

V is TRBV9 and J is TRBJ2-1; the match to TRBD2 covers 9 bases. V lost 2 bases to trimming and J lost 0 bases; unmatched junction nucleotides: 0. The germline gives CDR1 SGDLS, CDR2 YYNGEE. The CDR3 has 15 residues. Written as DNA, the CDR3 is TGTGCCAGCAGCGTTAGCGGGAGCTCCTACAATGAGCAGTTCTTC. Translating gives CASSVSGSSYNEQFF.

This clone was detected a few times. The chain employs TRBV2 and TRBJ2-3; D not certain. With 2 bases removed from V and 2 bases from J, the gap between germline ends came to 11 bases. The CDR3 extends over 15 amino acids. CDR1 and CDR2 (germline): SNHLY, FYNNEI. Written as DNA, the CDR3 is TGTGCCAGCAGTGAATTCAGTCCGAACACAGATACGCAGTATTTT. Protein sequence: CASSEFSPNTDTQYF.

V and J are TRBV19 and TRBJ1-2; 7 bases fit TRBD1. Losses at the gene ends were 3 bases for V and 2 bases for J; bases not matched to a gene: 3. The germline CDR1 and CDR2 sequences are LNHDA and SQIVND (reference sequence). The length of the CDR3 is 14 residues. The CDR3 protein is CASSIGDRNYGYTF. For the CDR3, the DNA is TGTGCCAGTAGTATCGGGGACAGAAACTATGGCTACACCTTC.

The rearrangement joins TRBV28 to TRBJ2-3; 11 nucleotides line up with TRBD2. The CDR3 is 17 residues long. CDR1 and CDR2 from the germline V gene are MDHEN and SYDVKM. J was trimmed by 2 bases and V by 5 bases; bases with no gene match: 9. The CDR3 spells CASSQWLAGGNTDTQYF. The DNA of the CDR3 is TGTGCCAGCAGTCAGTGGCTAGCGGGGGGCAACACAGATACGCAGTATTTT.

The DNA for the CDR3 is TGTGCCAGCAGCTTAAAGGGGACATCGAACACCGGGGAGCTGTTTTTT. Protein sequence: CASSLKGTSNTGELFF. The chain employs TRBV5-4 and TRBJ2-2, with D possibly TRBD1 on 6 matching bases. This CDR3 has 16 amino acids. The ends were cut back, 2 bases at V and 0 bases at J, with 11 bases in the middle. Germline CDR1 is SGHNT and CDR2 is YYREEE (reference sequence).

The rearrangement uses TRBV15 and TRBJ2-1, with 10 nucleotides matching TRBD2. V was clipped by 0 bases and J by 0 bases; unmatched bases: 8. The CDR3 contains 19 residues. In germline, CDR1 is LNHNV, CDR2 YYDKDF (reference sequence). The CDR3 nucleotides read TGTGCCACCAGCAGAGATTTGGGACTAGCGCTACTCTCCTACAATGAGCAGTTCTTC. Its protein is CATSRDLGLALLSYNEQFF.

CDR3 coding DNA: TGTGCCAGCAGCCCGCCGGGGCAGCCCCAGCATTTT. Encoded protein: CASSPPGQPQHF. The chain joins TRBV7-2 to TRBJ1-5; D not resolved. Trimming removed 5 bases from V and 7 bases from J, with 9 bases in between. The CDR3 totals 12 residues. Looked up from germline, CDR1 is SGHTA and CDR2 is FQGNSA.

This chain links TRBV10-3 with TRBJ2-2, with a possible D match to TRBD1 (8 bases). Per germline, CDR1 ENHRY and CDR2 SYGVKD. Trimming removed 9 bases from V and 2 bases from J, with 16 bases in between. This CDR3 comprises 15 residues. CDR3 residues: CAISNRGGNTGELFF. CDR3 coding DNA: TGTGCCATTTCAAACAGGGGGGGAAACACCGGGGAGCTGTTTTTT.

The CDR3 DNA follows: TGTGCCAGCAGTTTGACACAGTACCAAGAGACCCAGTACTTC. The encoded protein is CASSLTQYQETQYF. This chain connects TRBV6-5 to TRBJ2-5; no definite D call. Trimming shortened V by 4 bases and J by 0 bases, and 9 bases separated the two germline ends. The CDR3 sequence is 14 residues long. Germline CDR1 reads MNHEY; CDR2 reads SVGAGI.